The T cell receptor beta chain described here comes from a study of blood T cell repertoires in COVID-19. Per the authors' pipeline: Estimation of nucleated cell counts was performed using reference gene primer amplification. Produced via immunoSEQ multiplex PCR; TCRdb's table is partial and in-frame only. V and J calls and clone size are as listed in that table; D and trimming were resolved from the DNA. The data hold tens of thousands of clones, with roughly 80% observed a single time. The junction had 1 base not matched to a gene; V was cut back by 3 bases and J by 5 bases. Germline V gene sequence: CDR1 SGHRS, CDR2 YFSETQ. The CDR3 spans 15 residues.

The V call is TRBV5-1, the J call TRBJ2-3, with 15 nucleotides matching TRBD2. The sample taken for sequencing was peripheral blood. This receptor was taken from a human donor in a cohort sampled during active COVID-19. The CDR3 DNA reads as TGCGCCAGCAGCTCGGGACTAGCGGGGGGAGATACGCAGTATTTT. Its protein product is CASSSGLAGGDTQYF.